The entry below gives a single T cell receptor beta chain sequence along with its context. These data belong to a study of blood T cell repertoires in COVID-19. Whole-study context: The analysed material was cDNA or gDNA that came from T cells, B-cell-depleted T cells, or PBMCs.

Original processing methods: Reference gene primer amplification gave estimated nucleated cell counts. Using immunoSEQ multiplex PCR, the repertoire was profiled, and TCRdb retains in-frame clones only, with some absent. The DNA was the basis for D and trimming; V, J and clone size are from that table. The repertoire holds a few hundred thousand clones, roughly 85% seen once, with roughly 3.6% in the top ten. The receptor was isolated from a woman aged 18-30 years with acute or convalescent COVID-19. The sequencing input was peripheral blood.

The CDR3: CASSSSGLANNEKLFF. The CDR3 DNA sequence: TGTGCCAGCAGTTCGTCAGGGCTGGCGAATAATGAAAAACTGTTTTTT. The chain joins TRBV28 to TRBJ1-4, with a possible D match to TRBD1 (5 bases). The V end was cut by 4 bases, the J end by 4 bases, with 16 bases between. There are 16 residues in the CDR3. Germline V lookup: CDR1 MDHEN, CDR2 SYDVKM. Filled out from reference TRBV28 and TRBJ1-4, the complete variable domain reads DVKVTQSSRYLVKRTGEKVFLECVQDMDHENMFWYRQDPGLGLRLIYFSYDVKMKEKGDIPEGYSVSREKKERFSLILESASTNQTSMYLCASSSSGLANNEKLFFGSGTQLSVL.